This TCR beta chain was identified during a study of CD8 T cell repertoires and HIV-1 epitope variants (dated by TCRdb to 2020 to 2021). Regarding the research as a whole: In separate culture wells, T cells were stimulated with each of twenty-five peptides that represented autologous and known Gag and Nef epitope variants. An aliquot of 1M T cells was saved as an uncultured baseline condition, separate from the roughly 80 T cell cultures. Using the EasySep Human T Cell Enrichment Kit, T cells were enriched and then co-cultured with an equal number of autologous T cell-negative cells acting as antigen-presenting cells. Tested epitopes included three Gag epitope families and Nef HW9 and YT9. Cultures were maintained for 9 to 11 days in IMDM with gentamicin, and half-media changes adding IL-2, IL-7 and IL-15 were performed on days 3 and 7. A CMV, EBV and flu peptide pool, the Ebola AY9 epitope as negative control, and a no-peptide well were included as control conditions. A total of around 84 T cell cultures were run, with each culture condition done in triplicate except for one peptide, which was done in duplicate. The paper's findings and limits, for the study overall: About 10 antigen-specific TCR beta clonotypes were identified, of which six appeared to be cross-reactive for autologous or known escape epitope variants. Only TCR beta chains were identified by the assay, and proliferation to antigen, not T cell function or cytokine profile, was indicated. About five clonotypes recognized the Nef KF9 family and one clonotype recognized the HW9 family, while no responses were seen to the TAALDMSHF plasma variant.

The CDR3 holds 15 amino acids from the cysteine to the phenylalanine. The sequence is cut down to CDR3 DNA, 45 bases in frame from base 1. The germline V gene gives CDR1 as LGHNA and CDR2 as YSLEER. V loses 2 bases, J loses 0 bases, and the germline ends lie 11 bases apart. On this clone itself: Its antigen is still unknown. No base quality values were provided; no much bigger clone lies one nucleotide off.

The EasySep Human CD8+ T Cell Enrichment Kit was used on day 10 to isolate CD8+ T cells from every culture. TCR beta CDR3 regions were sequenced at survey depth on the immunoSEQ platform. The QIAamp DNA micro kit was used to extract genomic DNA from every cultured and uncultured CD8+ T cell population. In the original analysis: Samples with under 5,000 productive reads were excluded, and this exclusion removed about 6.5% of the roughly 80 HIV peptide-stimulated cultures. A MANAFEST web app trimmed sequences to CDR3 and removed nonproductive sequences, CDR3s under 5 amino acids, and those not starting C or ending F/W. Antigen-specific clonotypes had to expand in at least 2 of 3 replicates versus no-peptide control at FDR 0.01, only within one epitope family. A specific clonotype also had to show a frequency at least fivefold higher than in wells stimulated with peptides from other epitope families. TCRdb obtained this table from immuneACCESS and retained in-frame rearrangements with V and J assigned. These tables miss some clones; where compared with another copy, unresolved V genes account for less than half of the shortfall, and the remainder is unexplained. V, J and clone size were drawn from that table, and D and trimming were deduced from the DNA. In this sample the table shows approximately 6,500 clones, about 59% of which occur a single time. Jointly, the top ten make up just under 45% of the sample.

The sample consisted of cultured CD8+ T cells derived from PBMCs. This sequence uses TRBV4-3 and TRBJ2-7, with the D gene uncertain. The TCR was taken from a male donor with HIV. The CDR3 protein sequence reads: CASSQQNTGSYEQYF. Read as DNA, the sequence is TGCGCCAGCAGCCAACAGAACACTGGCTCCTACGAGCAGTACTTC.